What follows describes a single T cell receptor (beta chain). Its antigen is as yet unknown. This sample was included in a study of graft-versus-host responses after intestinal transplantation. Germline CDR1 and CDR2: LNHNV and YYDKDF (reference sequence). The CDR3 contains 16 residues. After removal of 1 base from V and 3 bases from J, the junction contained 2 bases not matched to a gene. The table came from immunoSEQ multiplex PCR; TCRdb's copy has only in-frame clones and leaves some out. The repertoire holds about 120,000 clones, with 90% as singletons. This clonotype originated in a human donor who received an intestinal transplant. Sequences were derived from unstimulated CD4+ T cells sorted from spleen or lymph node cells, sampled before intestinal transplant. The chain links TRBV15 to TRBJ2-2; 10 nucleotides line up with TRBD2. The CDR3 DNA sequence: TGTGCCACCAGCAGAGTACTAGCGGGGTACACCGGGGAGCTGTTTTTT. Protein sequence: CATSRVLAGYTGELFF.